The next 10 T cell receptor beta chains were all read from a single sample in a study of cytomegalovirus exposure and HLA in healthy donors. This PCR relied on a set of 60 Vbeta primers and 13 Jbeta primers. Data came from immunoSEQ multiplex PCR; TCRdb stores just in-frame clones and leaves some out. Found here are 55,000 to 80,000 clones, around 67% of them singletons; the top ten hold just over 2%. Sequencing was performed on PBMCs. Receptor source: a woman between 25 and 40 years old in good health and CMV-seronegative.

CDR3: CASTQGNNSPLHF. The DNA for the CDR3 is TGTGCCAGCACACAGGGCAATAATTCACCCCTCCACTTT. The chain links TRBV7-2 to TRBJ1-6, with D perhaps TRBD1 (6 bases). The V and J ends lost 7 bases and 5 bases respectively, with 9 bases between them. The CDR3 is 13 amino acids. Germline V gene data show CDR1 as SGHTA and CDR2 as FQGNSA.

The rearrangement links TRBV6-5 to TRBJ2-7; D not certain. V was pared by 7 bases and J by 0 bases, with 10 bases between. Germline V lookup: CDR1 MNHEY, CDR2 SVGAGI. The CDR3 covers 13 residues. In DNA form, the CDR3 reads TGTGCCAGCAATCCTTCGGGCTCCTACGAGCAGTACTTC. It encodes CASNPSGSYEQYF.

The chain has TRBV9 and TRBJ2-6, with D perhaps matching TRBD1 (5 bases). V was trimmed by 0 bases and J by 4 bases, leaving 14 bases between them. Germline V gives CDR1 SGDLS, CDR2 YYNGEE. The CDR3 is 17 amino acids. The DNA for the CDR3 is TGTGCCAGCAGCGTAGAACCCCCAGGGCGAGGGGCCAACGTCCTGACTTTC. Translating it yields CASSVEPPGRGANVLTF.

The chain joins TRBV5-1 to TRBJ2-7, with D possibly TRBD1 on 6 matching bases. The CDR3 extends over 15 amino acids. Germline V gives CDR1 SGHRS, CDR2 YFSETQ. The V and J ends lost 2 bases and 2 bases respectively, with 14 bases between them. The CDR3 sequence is CASSFTGKVPYEQYF. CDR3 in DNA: TGCGCCAGCAGCTTCACAGGGAAAGTTCCCTACGAGCAGTACTTC.

The CDR3 region is CASTQWGPGTEAFF. The CDR3 DNA follows: TGTGCCAGCACCCAATGGGGGCCGGGCACTGAAGCTTTCTTT. The chain couples TRBV6-1 to TRBJ1-1; D may be TRBD1 (6 bases). Trimming took 7 bases from V and 4 from J, leaving 16 bases between them. Germline loops: CDR1 MNHNS, CDR2 SASEGT. The CDR3 consists of 14 residues.

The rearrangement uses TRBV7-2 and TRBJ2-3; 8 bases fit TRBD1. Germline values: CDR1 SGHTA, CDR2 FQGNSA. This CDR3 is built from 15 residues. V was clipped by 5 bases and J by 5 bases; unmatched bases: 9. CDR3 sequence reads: CASSLGQGSIDTQYF. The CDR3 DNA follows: TGTGCCAGCAGCCTCGGACAGGGCAGTATAGATACGCAGTATTTT.

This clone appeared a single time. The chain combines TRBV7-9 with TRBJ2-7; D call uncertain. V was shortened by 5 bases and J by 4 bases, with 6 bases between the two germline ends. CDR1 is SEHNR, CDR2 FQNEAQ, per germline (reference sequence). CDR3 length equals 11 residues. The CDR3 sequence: CASSQLYEQYF. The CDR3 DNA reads TGTGCCAGCAGCCAACTATACGAGCAGTACTTC. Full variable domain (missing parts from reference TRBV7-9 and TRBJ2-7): DTGVSQNPRHKITKRGQNVTFRCDPISEHNRLYWYRQTLGQGPEFLTYFQNEAQLEKSRLLSDRFSAERPKGSFSTLEIQRTEQGDSAMYLCASSQLYEQYFGPGTRLTVT.

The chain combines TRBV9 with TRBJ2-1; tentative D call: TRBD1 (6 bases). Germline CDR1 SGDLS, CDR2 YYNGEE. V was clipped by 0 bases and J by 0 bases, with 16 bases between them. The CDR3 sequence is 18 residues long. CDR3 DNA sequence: TGTGCCAGCAGCGTAGGAGTTCTGGGGACACCCTCCTACAATGAGCAGTTCTTC. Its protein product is CASSVGVLGTPSYNEQFF.

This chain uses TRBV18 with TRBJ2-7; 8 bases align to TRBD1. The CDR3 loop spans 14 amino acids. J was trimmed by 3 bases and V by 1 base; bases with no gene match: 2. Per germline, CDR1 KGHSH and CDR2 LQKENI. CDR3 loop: CASSPLGQGYEQYF. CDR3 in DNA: TGTGCCAGCTCACCACTAGGACAGGGCTACGAGCAGTACTTC.

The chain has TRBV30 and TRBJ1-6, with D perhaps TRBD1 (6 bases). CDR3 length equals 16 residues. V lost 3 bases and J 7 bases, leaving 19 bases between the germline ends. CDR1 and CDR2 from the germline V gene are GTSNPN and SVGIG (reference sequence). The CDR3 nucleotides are TGTGCCTGGAGATTTGGACAGTCCTACCGAAATTCACCCCTCCACTTT. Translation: CAWRFGQSYRNSPLHF.